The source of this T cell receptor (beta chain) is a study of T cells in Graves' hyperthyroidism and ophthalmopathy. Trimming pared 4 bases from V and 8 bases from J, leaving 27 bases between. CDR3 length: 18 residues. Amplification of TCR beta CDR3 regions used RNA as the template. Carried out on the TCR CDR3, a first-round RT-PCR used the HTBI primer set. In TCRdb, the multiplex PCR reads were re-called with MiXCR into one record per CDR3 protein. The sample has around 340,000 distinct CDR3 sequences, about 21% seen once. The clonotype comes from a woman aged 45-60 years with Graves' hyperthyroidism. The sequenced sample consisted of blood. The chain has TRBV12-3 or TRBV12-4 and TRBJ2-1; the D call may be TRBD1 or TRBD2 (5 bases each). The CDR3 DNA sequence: TGTGCCAGCAGTTACCCCAGAGGAGGCGGACAAGACCAACATGAGCAGTTCTTC. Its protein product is CASSYPRGGGQDQHEQFF.